The 26 T cell receptor beta chains presented below share a single source sample, sequenced in a study of T-cell reconstitution after alpha-beta-depleted transplantation in children. Unique molecular identifiers were used to barcode this TCRbeta library. Each CDR3 protein is one row after TCRdb ran MiXCR on the PCR reads. The sample has hundreds of thousands of distinct CDR3 sequences, around 14% seen once. Source: PBMCs, taken before TCRalphabeta/CD19-depleted stem cell transplant. The receptors shown here come from a girl aged 2 to 10 with congenital amegakaryocytic thrombocytopenia, due to receive a stem cell transplant.

This clonotype occurred a few times. The chain couples TRBV29-1 to TRBJ1-5; the match to TRBD1 covers 7 bases. Germline CDR1 is SQVTM and CDR2 is ANQGSEA. CDR3 length: 14 residues. V was pared by 4 bases and J by 3 bases, with 6 bases of the junction left unmatched. The CDR3 protein is CSVVLTGTNQPQHF. In nucleotides, the CDR3 is TGCAGCGTTGTCCTGACAGGGACCAATCAGCCCCAGCATTTT.

The chain is built from TRBV30 and TRBJ2-7; no reliable D call. V lost 2 bases to trimming and J lost 3 bases, with 5 bases between them. Per the germline V gene, CDR1 is GTSNPN and CDR2 is SVGIG (reference sequence). The CDR3 consists of 11 residues. CDR3 protein: CAWSFNYEQYF. The CDR3 coding sequence is TGTGCCTGGAGTTTCAACTACGAGCAGTACTTC. The full variable domain, rest sourced from reference TRBV30 and TRBJ2-7, is SQTIHQWPATLVQPVGSPLSLECTVEGTSNPNLYWYRQAAGRGLQLLFYSVGIGQISSEVPQNLSASRPQDRQFILSSKKLLLSDSGFYLCAWSFNYEQYFGPGTRLTVT.

This clonotype was observed a handful of times. The chain couples TRBV29-1 to TRBJ2-2, with D unresolved. The CDR3 length is 13 residues. Germline CDR1 is SQVTM and CDR2 is ANQGSEA. V was shortened by 5 bases and J by 0 bases, with 7 bases between the two germline ends. CDR3 sequence reads: CSVSDPNTGELFF. DNA for the CDR3: TGCAGCGTTTCGGACCCGAACACCGGGGAGCTGTTTTTT.

The table lists this clonotype with a few counts. The rearrangement links TRBV20-1 to TRBJ2-7; D perhaps matches TRBD1 (5 bases). Germline lookup yields CDR1 DFQATT and CDR2 SNEGSKA (reference sequence). Trimming cost V 6 bases and J 6 bases, with 18 bases left between them. This CDR3 is built from 13 residues. CDR3 sequence (DNA): TGCAGTGCGTCGCCCGGCAGGGTCGGCGAGCAGTACTTC. This gives the protein CSASPGRVGEQYF.

The V gene is TRBV5-1, the J gene TRBJ2-2; 13 positions agree with TRBD2. The V and J ends lost 3 bases and 7 bases, in that order; junction bases with no gene match: 6. The CDR3 is 16 amino acids. The V gene's germline CDR1 is SGHRS and CDR2 YFSETQ. This CDR3 reads CASSSTSGRTLGELFF. The DNA of the CDR3 is TGCGCCAGCAGCTCGACTAGCGGGAGGACCCTCGGGGAGCTGTTTTTT.

This clonotype was seen repeatedly, ten times or more. The chain is built from TRBV5-5 and TRBJ2-1, with a tentative D call TRBD2 (6 bases). CDR3 length equals 15 residues. Trimming removed 0 bases from V and 10 bases from J, with 17 bases in between. Germline V lookup: CDR1 SGHKS, CDR2 YYEKEE (reference sequence). CDR3 nucleotides: TGTGCCAGCAGCTTGGTAGGGACTGGACGCGAAGAGCAGTTCTTC. Its protein product is CASSLVGTGREEQFF.

For this clonotype: The junction does not match germline at one end; this may be a read error. V usage is TRBV20-1 and J usage is TRBJ2-1, with 11 bases aligning to TRBD2. CDR1 and CDR2 (germline): DFQATT, SNEGSKA (reference sequence). The CDR3 has 19 residues. As DNA, the CDR3 is TGCTGTGCTAGAGATCCAGAACTAATGACTAGCGGGAAGGGCAATGAGCAGTTCTTC. Protein product: CCARDPELMTSGKGNEQFF.

This clonotype was counted many times. V gene TRBV20-1 combines with J gene TRBJ1-1; D remains unclear. Germline-derived CDR1 and CDR2 are DFQATT and SNEGSKA (reference sequence). V was pared by 3 bases and J by 3 bases, with 5 bases between. The CDR3 spans 11 residues. This CDR3 is CSASKDTEAFF. The CDR3 DNA is TGCAGTGCTAGTAAAGACACTGAAGCTTTCTTT.

This clonotype was seen at least ten times. The chain couples TRBV20-1 to TRBJ2-5; 8 bases map to TRBD2. CDR3 length: 13 amino acids. CDR1 is DFQATT and CDR2 is SNEGSKA in the germline V gene (reference sequence). V lost 2 bases, J lost 4 bases, and 3 bases stayed unmatched. CDR3 coding DNA: TGCAGTGCTAGAAGCGGGAGTGGAGAGACCCAGTACTTC. Translating it yields CSARSGSGETQYF.

This clonotype was seen repeatedly, ten times or more. The chain uses TRBV20-1 and TRBJ2-2; D possibly uses TRBD1 or TRBD2 (5 bases each). This CDR3 region has 14 residues. Germline V CDR1 and CDR2: DFQATT, SNEGSKA (reference sequence). Trimming pared 4 bases from V and 3 bases from J, leaving 12 bases between. The CDR3 nucleotides read TGCAGTGCTAAGGGGCCGAGGGACACCGGGGAGCTGTTTTTT. It specifies CSAKGPRDTGELFF.

The sample holds many counts of this clonotype. This rearrangement joins TRBV20-1 to TRBJ2-1; the match to TRBD2 covers 10 bases. Germline V CDR1 and CDR2: DFQATT, SNEGSKA (reference sequence). V shed 2 bases, J shed 4 bases, and the junction held 8 bases outside the gene matches. There are 16 residues in the CDR3. CDR3 in amino acids: CSARPSGRAWYNEQFF. The CDR3 DNA reads TGCAGTGCTAGACCTAGCGGGAGAGCTTGGTACAATGAGCAGTTCTTC.

This clonotype was counted a few times. V and J are TRBV4-1 and TRBJ2-7; D gene unclear. Trimming stripped 1 base from V and 3 bases from J, with 10 bases between. This CDR3 has 14 amino acids. The V gene's germline CDR1 is MGHRA and CDR2 YSYEKL. The CDR3 nucleotides are TGCGCCAGCAGCCAAGTTCCAGACATCTACGAGCAGTACTTC. Protein: CASSQVPDIYEQYF.

This clonotype was recorded many times. The chain recombines TRBV11-1 with TRBJ2-5; 7 bases agree with TRBD2. The J segment lost 2 bases and the V segment lost 1 base, leaving 7 bases of the junction unmatched. The germline gives CDR1 SGHAT, CDR2 FQDESV (reference sequence). CDR3 size: 16 residues. CDR3 sequence (DNA): TGTGCCAGCAGCTTAGACGGGGGGTTTGGACAAGAGACCCAGTACTTC. It codes for CASSLDGGFGQETQYF.

This clonotype was found a few times. The rearrangement joins TRBV6-4 to TRBJ2-7; 14 positions match TRBD2. The CDR3 is 15 amino acids. Germline-derived CDR1 and CDR2 are MRHNA and SNTAGT. The V segment lost 5 bases and the J segment 9 bases; nucleotides outside the gene matches: 9. Here the CDR3 DNA reads TGTGCCAGCAGTATCGGGACTAGCGGGAGACCCCTGCAGTACTTC. Residues: CASSIGTSGRPLQYF.

This clonotype turned up a few times. The V gene is TRBV11-1, the J gene TRBJ2-7; 9 bases agree with TRBD2. The ends lost 6 bases at V and 3 bases at J; junction bases unmatched: 9. The CDR3 extends over 15 amino acids. Per the germline V gene, CDR1 is SGHAT and CDR2 is FQDESV (reference sequence). The CDR3 region is CASRRSGSNLYEQYF. Written as DNA, the CDR3 is TGTGCCAGCAGACGTAGCGGGAGCAACCTCTACGAGCAGTACTTC.

This clonotype has at least ten counts. The chain couples TRBV4-2 to TRBJ1-5, with D possibly matching TRBD1 (5 bases). Germline V gene data show CDR1 as LGHNA and CDR2 as YNFKEQ. Trimming left V 1 base short and J 4 bases short, with 14 bases between. The CDR3 loop spans 16 amino acids. The CDR3 nucleotides are TGTGCCAGCAGCCAAGCGGGGGAAGGGATTAATCAGCCCCAGCATTTT. It specifies CASSQAGEGINQPQHF.

The chain is built from TRBV6-5 and TRBJ2-7; perhaps TRBD1 as D (5 bases). The germline V gene has CDR1 MNHEY and CDR2 SVGAGI. V was cut by 10 bases and J by 2 bases, with 9 bases left in between. This CDR3 is 11 amino acids long. The CDR3 DNA reads as TGTGCCACCACAGGACCCTACGAGCAGTACTTC. This sequence encodes CATTGPYEQYF.

This clonotype appeared many times. V is TRBV29-1 and J is TRBJ2-1; 10 bases fit TRBD2. There are 12 residues in the CDR3. With 3 bases clipped from V and 14 bases from J, the junction kept 7 bases outside the gene matches. Germline V CDR1 and CDR2: SQVTM, ANQGSEA. The CDR3 loop is CSVDDSGRIKFF. Written as DNA, the CDR3 is TGCAGCGTTGATGATAGCGGGAGGATCAAGTTCTTC.

This chain connects TRBV7-2 to TRBJ2-1, with D hard to call. Germline CDR1 and CDR2: SGHTA and FQGNSA. Trimming left V 0 bases short and J 4 bases short, with 13 bases between. This CDR3 is 16 amino acids long. This CDR3 is CASSLAGRPEYNEQFF. CDR3 sequence (DNA): TGTGCCAGCAGCTTAGCGGGCCGACCGGAGTACAATGAGCAGTTCTTC.

This clonotype was found a few times. The chain is built from TRBV6-1 and TRBJ2-1; D may correspond to TRBD1 or TRBD2 (5 bases each). This CDR3 has 13 residues. V lost 10 bases, J lost 8 bases, and 18 bases lay in between. Germline loops: CDR1 MNHNS, CDR2 SASEGT. The CDR3 protein is CATSGLVRDEQFF. CDR3 coding DNA: TGTGCCACCTCGGGGCTGGTGAGGGATGAGCAGTTCTTC.

At least ten counts were recorded for this clonotype. Germline is not matched at one junction end, which may reflect a read error. The chain uses TRBV5-1 and TRBJ2-5; D call uncertain. This CDR3 region has 12 residues. Germline-derived CDR1 and CDR2 are SGHRS and YFSETQ. In DNA, the CDR3 is TGTGCCAGCAGTCCTTCTGGAGAGACCCAGTACTTC. It translates to CASSPSGETQYF.

J is TRBJ2-7 and V is TRBV20-1; no reliable D call. There are 18 residues in the CDR3. In germline, CDR1 is DFQATT, CDR2 SNEGSKA (reference sequence). Trimming cost V 2 bases and J 4 bases, with 27 bases left between them. The CDR3 protein is CSARPFSEAPALTYEQYF. DNA of the CDR3: TGCAGTGCTAGACCCTTTTCCGAGGCCCCCGCCCTTACATACGAGCAGTACTTC.

This clonotype showed up many times. J is TRBJ1-6 and V is TRBV29-1; weak D call: TRBD1 (5 bases). Germline-derived CDR1 and CDR2 are SQVTM and ANQGSEA. The V and J ends lost 3 bases and 15 bases respectively, with 15 bases between them. The CDR3 extends over 12 amino acids. CDR3 coding DNA: TGCAGCGTTGATGTGGGGGGATCAAGCCTCCACTTT. Its protein is CSVDVGGSSLHF.

This clonotype has at least ten counts. The rearrangement uses TRBV29-1 and TRBJ2-3, with D possibly matching TRBD2 (5 bases). CDR1 is SQVTM and CDR2 is ANQGSEA in the germline V gene. The CDR3 is made up of 19 amino acids. With 0 bases removed from V and 2 bases from J, the gap between germline ends came to 24 bases. CDR3 coding DNA: TGCAGCGTTGAAGATCGAGAATTTGCGGGTTCTACCCACACAGATACGCAGTATTTT. It yields the protein CSVEDREFAGSTHTDTQYF.

This clonotype has more than one count but fewer than ten. The genes are TRBV11-2 and TRBJ2-6; D call uncertain. This CDR3 has 14 residues. Germline-derived CDR1 and CDR2 are SGHAT and FQNNGV. V was cut by 0 bases and J by 6 bases, with 6 bases left in between. CDR3 DNA: TGTGCCAGCAGCTTAGATGGGCTGGCCAACGTCCTGACTTTC. It yields the protein CASSLDGLANVLTF.

A note on this clonotype: A single base separates this from a much larger clone, so it may be a read error. The chain joins TRBV29-1 to TRBJ1-1; D remains unclear. This CDR3 contains 10 residues. The germline V gene encodes CDR1 SQVTM and CDR2 ANQGSEA. The CDR3 reads CSVVATEAYF. As DNA, the CDR3 is TGCAGCGTTGTTGCCACTGAAGCTTACTTT. The whole variable domain, remainder taken from reference TRBV29-1 and TRBJ1-1, is SAVISQKPSRDICQRGTSLTIQCQVDSQVTMMFWYRQQPGQSLTLIATANQGSEATYESGFVIDKFPISRPNLTFSTLTVSNMSPEDSSIYLCSVVATEAYFGQGTRLTVV.